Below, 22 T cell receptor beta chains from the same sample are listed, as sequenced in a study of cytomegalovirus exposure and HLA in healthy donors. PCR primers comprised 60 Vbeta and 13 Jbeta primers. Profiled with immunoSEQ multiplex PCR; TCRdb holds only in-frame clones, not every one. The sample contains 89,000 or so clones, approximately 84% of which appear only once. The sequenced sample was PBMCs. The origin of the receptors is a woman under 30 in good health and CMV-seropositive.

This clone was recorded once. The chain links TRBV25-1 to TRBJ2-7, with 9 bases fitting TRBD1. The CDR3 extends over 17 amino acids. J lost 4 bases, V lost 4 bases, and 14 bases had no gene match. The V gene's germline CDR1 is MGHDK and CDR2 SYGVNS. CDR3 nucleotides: TGTGCCAGCAGTGGGCCGGCCGGGACAGGGATTTTGTACGAGCAGTACTTC. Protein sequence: CASSGPAGTGILYEQYF.

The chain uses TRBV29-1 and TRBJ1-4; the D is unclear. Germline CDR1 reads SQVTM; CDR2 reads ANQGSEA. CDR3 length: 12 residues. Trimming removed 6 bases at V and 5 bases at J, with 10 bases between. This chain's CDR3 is CSVASTNEKLFF. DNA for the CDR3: TGCAGCGTCGCCTCTACGAATGAAAAACTGTTTTTT.

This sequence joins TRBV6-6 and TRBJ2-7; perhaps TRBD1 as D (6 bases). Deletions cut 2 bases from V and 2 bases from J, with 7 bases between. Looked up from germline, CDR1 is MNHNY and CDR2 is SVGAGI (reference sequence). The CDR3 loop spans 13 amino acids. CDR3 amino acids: CASSYRGTYEQYF. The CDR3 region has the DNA TGTGCCAGCAGTTACAGGGGGACCTACGAGCAGTACTTC.

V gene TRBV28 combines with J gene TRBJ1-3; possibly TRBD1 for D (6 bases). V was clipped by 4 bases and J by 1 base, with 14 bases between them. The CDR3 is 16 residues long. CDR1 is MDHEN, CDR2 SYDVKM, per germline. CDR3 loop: CASSSLGGHSGNTIYF. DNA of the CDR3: TGTGCCAGCAGTTCCCTGGGGGGGCATTCTGGAAACACCATATATTTT.

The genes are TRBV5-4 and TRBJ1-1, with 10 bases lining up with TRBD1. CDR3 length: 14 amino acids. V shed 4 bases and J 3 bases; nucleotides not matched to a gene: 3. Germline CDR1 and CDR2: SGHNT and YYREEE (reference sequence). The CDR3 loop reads CASSPDRGDTEAFF. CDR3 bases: TGTGCCAGCAGCCCGGACAGGGGGGACACTGAAGCTTTCTTT.

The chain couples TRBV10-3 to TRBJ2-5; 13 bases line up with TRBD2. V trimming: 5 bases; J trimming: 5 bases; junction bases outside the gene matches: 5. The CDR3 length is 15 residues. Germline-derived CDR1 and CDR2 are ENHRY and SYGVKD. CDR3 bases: TGTGCCATCAGTTCCAGGACTAGCGGGGGCGAGACCCAGTACTTC. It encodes CAISSRTSGGETQYF.

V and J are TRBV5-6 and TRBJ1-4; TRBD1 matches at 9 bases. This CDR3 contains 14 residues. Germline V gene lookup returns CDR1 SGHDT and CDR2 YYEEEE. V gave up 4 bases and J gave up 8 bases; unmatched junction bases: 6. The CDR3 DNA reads TGTGCCAGCAGCCCCGGGACAGGGACGGAAAAACTGTTTTTT. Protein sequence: CASSPGTGTEKLFF.

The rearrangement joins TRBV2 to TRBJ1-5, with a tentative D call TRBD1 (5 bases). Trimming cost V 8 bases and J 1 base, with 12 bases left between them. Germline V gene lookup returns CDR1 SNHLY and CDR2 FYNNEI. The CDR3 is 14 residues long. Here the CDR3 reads CASHAGYSNQPQHF. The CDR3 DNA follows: TGTGCCAGCCACGCAGGGTACAGCAATCAGCCCCAGCATTTT.

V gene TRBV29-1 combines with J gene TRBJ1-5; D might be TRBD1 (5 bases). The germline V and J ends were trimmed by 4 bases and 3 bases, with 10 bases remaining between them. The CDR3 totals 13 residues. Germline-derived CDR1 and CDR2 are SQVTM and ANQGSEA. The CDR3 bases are TGCAGCGTTGTGGGGCAGCACAATCAGCCCCAGCATTTT. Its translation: CSVVGQHNQPQHF.

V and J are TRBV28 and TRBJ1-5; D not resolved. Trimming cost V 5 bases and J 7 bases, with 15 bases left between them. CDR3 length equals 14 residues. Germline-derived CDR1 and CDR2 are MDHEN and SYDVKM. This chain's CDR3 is CASSGDTLYQPQHF. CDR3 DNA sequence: TGTGCCAGCAGTGGAGATACTTTGTACCAGCCCCAGCATTTT.

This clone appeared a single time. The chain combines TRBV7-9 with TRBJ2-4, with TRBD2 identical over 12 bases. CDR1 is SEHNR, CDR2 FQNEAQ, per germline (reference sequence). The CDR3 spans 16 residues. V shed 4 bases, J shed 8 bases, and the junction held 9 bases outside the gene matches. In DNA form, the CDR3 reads TGTGCCAGCAGCTCAACCCCCCCTAGCGGGAGGGACATTCAGTACTTC. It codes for CASSSTPPSGRDIQYF.

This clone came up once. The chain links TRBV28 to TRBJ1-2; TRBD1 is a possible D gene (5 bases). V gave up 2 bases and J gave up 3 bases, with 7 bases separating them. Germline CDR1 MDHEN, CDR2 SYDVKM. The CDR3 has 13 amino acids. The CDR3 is CASSLQGHYGYTF. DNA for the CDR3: TGTGCCAGCAGTTTACAGGGCCACTATGGCTACACCTTC.

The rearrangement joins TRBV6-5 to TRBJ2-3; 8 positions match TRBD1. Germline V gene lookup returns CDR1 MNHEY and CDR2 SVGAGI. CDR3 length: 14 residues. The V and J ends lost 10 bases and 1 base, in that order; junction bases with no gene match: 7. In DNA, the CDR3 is TGTGCCACCCTCAGGGGGCGAGGCACAGATACGCAGTATTTT. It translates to CATLRGRGTDTQYF.

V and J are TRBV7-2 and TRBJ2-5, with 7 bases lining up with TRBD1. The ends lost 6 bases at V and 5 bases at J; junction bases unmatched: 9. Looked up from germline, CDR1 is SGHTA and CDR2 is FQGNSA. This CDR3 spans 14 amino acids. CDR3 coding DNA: TGTGCCAGCAGGAAAAACAGGGGCGGGGAGACCCAGTACTTC. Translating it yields CASRKNRGGETQYF.

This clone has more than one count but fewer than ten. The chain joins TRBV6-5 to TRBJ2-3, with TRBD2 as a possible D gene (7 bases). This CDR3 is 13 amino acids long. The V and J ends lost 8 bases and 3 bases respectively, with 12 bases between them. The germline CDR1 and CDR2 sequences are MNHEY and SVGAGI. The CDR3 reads CASRGAGTDTQYF. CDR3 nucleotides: TGTGCCAGCCGGGGGGCGGGAACAGATACGCAGTATTTT.

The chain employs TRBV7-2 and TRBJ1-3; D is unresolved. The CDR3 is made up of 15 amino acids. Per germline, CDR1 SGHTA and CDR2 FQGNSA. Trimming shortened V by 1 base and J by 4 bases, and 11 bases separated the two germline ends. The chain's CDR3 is CASSLGQFSGNTIYF. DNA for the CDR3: TGTGCCAGCAGCTTAGGGCAGTTTTCGGGAAACACCATATATTTT.

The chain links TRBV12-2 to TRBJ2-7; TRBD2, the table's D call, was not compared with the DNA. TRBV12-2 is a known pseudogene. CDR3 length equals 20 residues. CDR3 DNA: TGTGCAAGTCGCCGTGGGCCCCCCCCTCGGCTAGCCCTAATTACGGGGGAGCAGTACTTC. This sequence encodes CASRRGPPPRLALITGEQYF.

This CDR3 is CASSQTIANTGELFF. CDR3 coding DNA: TGTGCCAGCAGCCAAACAATAGCTAACACCGGGGAGCTGTTTTTT. V usage is TRBV4-2 and J usage is TRBJ2-2; D call uncertain. The CDR3 loop spans 15 amino acids. V lost 2 bases, J lost 2 bases, and 9 bases lay in between. Germline assignment: CDR1 LGHNA and CDR2 YNFKEQ.

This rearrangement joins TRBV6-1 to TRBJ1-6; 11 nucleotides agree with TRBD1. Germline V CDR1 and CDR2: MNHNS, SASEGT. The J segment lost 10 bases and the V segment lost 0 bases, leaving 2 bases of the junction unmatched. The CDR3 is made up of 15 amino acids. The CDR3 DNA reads TGTGCCAGCAGTGAAGCAGGACAGGGGGCCTCACCCCTCCACTTT. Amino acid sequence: CASSEAGQGASPLHF.

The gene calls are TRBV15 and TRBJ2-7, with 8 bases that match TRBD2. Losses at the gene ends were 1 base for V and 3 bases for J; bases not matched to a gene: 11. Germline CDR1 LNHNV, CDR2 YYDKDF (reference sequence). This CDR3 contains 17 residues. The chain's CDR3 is CATSRVAGTRVDYEQYF. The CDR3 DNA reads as TGTGCCACCAGCAGAGTGGCCGGGACTAGAGTCGACTACGAGCAGTACTTC.

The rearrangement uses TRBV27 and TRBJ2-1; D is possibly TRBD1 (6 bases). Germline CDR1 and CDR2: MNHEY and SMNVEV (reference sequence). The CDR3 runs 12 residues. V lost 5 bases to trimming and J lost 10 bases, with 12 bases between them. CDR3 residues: CASSAPRGEQFF. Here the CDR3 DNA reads TGTGCCAGCAGTGCCCCCAGGGGCGAGCAGTTCTTC.

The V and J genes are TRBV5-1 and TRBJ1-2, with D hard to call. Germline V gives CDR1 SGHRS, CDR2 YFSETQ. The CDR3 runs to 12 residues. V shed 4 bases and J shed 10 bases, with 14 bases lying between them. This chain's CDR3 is CASSPGLTFYTF. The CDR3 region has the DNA TGCGCCAGCAGCCCTGGGCTCACCTTCTACACCTTC. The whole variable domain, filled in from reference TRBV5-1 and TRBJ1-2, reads KAGVTQTPRYLIKTRGQQVTLSCSPISGHRSVSWYQQTPGQGLQFLFEYFSETQRNKGNFPGRFSGRQFSNSRSEMNVSTLELGDSALYLCASSPGLTFYTFGSGTRLTVV.